This TCR beta chain was observed in a study of Graves' ophthalmopathy and Graves' hyperthyroidism. At the level of the study: Specimen type is peripheral blood, obtained at initial diagnosis before any treatment.

The study, taken as a whole, reports: Blood repertoires reportedly contained most expanded thyroid clonotypes above 0.001 frequency.

This CDR3 spans 16 amino acids. Between the trimmed V and J ends, which lost 4 bases and 3 bases, there was a span of 18 bases. From germline, CDR1 is MGHRA and CDR2 YSYEKL. For repertoire sequencing, the TCR beta CDR3 regions were amplified from RNA transcripts. Investigators did first-round RT-PCR with HTBI primers, then second-round multiplex PCR. TCRdb called the multiplex PCR reads again in MiXCR, with one record for every CDR3 protein. Among hundreds of thousands of distinct CDR3 sequences listed, 35% to 50% were seen once. With respect to this clonotype: Antigen specificity is unknown.

Where ophthalmopathy was present, donors had moderate-to-severe activity, CAS ≥3, NOSPECS ≥4 and duration under 3 months. A volume of 9.5 to 10 ml of fresh peripheral blood supplied the PBMCs. The chain recombines TRBV4-1 with TRBJ2-5, with D possibly matching TRBD1 (7 bases). Sequenced material: peripheral blood. This receptor was identified in an adult man with Graves' ophthalmopathy. The CDR3 reads CASSPGFQGGKETQYF. The CDR3 bases are TGCGCCAGCAGCCCAGGATTCCAGGGGGGAAAAGAGACCCAGTACTTC.